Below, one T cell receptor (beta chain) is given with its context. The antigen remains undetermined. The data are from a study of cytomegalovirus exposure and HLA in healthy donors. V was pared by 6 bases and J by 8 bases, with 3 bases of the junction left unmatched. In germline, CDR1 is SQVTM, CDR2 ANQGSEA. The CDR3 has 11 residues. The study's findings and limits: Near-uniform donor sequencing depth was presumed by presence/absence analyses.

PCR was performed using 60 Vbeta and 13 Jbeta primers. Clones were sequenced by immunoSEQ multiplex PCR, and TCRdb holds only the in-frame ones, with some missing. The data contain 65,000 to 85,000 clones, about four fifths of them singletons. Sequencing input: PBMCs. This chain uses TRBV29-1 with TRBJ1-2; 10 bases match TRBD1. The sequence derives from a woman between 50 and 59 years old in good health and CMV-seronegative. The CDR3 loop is CSVGTGDGYTF. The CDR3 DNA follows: TGCAGCGTCGGGACAGGGGACGGCTACACCTTC.